A single sample gave rise to the 12 T cell receptor beta chains below, sequenced in a study of patients and donors after allogeneic stem cell transplantation. Each CDR3 protein gets one entry after TCRdb re-called the RT-PCR reads with MiXCR. The sample records over 200,000 distinct CDR3 sequences, 35% to 45% being singletons. The sequencing sample was made of blood, either unsorted or a sorted T cell fraction (not recorded which). The receptors stem from a human donor who was either an allogeneic HSCT recipient or a stem cell or donor lymphocyte infusion donor (not recorded which). It is not recorded whose cells these are; they may come from a transplant donor.

CDR3 nucleotides: TGTGCCAGCAGCCCCCCAGGGCCGGATCAGCCCCAGCATTTT. It yields the protein CASSPPGPDQPQHF. The chain employs TRBV2 and TRBJ1-5, with TRBD1 as a possible D gene (5 bases). V lost 6 bases and J 5 bases, leaving 14 bases between the germline ends. The CDR3 covers 14 residues. From germline, CDR1 is SNHLY and CDR2 FYNNEI.

The V and J genes are TRBV20-1 and TRBJ2-3; D is uncertain. V was trimmed by 3 bases and J by 3 bases, leaving 4 bases between them. Germline lookup yields CDR1 DFQATT and CDR2 SNEGSKA (reference sequence). The CDR3 spans 11 residues. The CDR3 spells CSARRTDTQYF. CDR3 nucleotides: TGCAGTGCTAGGAGAACAGATACGCAGTATTTT.

This clonotype showed up just once. The genes are TRBV5-1 and TRBJ1-6, with 8 bases identical to TRBD1. Trimming removed 0 bases from V and 10 bases from J; junction bases left unmatched: 6. Germline values: CDR1 SGHRS, CDR2 YFSETQ. CDR3 size: 15 residues. CDR3 coding DNA: TGCGCCAGCAGCTTGGACCCAGGGGGCCGATCACCCCTCCACTTT. It codes for CASSLDPGGRSPLHF.

This chain uses TRBV9 with TRBJ1-6; 8 bases line up with TRBD1. CDR1 and CDR2 from the germline V gene are SGDLS and YYNGEE. V was clipped by 1 base and J by 10 bases; unmatched bases: 4. This CDR3 comprises 14 residues. The CDR3 reads CASSVQGARSPLHF. In nucleotides, the CDR3 is TGTGCCAGCAGCGTACAGGGGGCTAGATCACCCCTCCACTTT.

This clonotype was seen a handful of times. The chain employs TRBV10-3 and TRBJ1-5, with TRBD1 identical over 7 bases. With 10 bases clipped from V and 6 bases from J, the junction kept 9 bases outside the gene matches. Looked up from germline, CDR1 is ENHRY and CDR2 is SYGVKD. The CDR3 is made up of 13 amino acids. CDR3 in amino acids: CATGDRTFQPQHF. In DNA form, the CDR3 reads TGTGCCACGGGGGACAGAACCTTTCAGCCCCAGCATTTT.

The genes are TRBV9 and TRBJ2-1, with 7 bases that match TRBD2. CDR1 SGDLS and CDR2 YYNGEE come from the germline V gene. The trim removed 7 bases at V and 10 bases at J, leaving 8 bases unmatched. CDR3 length equals 12 residues. CDR3 region: CASGEGGTEQFF. CDR3 sequence (DNA): TGTGCCAGCGGGGAGGGAGGGACCGAGCAGTTCTTC. The full variable domain, its missing parts supplied by reference TRBV9 and TRBJ2-1, is DSGVTQTPKHLITATGQRVTLRCSPRSGDLSVYWYQQSLDQGLQFLIQYYNGEERAKGNILERFSAQQFPDLHSELNLSSLELGDSALYFCASGEGGTEQFFGPGTRLTVL.

The rearrangement uses TRBV5-1 and TRBJ1-3; weak D call: TRBD1 (6 bases). The CDR3 is 14 residues long. V was pared by 7 bases and J by 0 bases, with 11 bases between. Per germline, CDR1 SGHRS and CDR2 YFSETQ. In DNA form, the CDR3 reads TGCGCCAGCTGGACAGCAACCTCTGGAAACACCATATATTTT. Translated: CASWTATSGNTIYF. Full variable domain (rest looked up from reference TRBV5-1 and TRBJ1-3): KAGVTQTPRYLIKTRGQQVTLSCSPISGHRSVSWYQQTPGQGLQFLFEYFSETQRNKGNFPGRFSGRQFSNSRSEMNVSTLELGDSALYLCASWTATSGNTIYFGEGSWLTVV.

This clonotype was seen only a few times. The chain couples TRBV12-3 or TRBV12-4 to TRBJ1-2, with D uncertain. Between the trimmed V and J ends, which lost 5 bases and 4 bases, there was a span of 8 bases. The CDR3 totals 12 residues. The CDR3 reads CASSRTAYGYTF. In DNA form, the CDR3 reads TGTGCCAGCAGTCGGACGGCCTATGGCTACACCTTC.

This clonotype was observed a handful of times. The CDR3 coding sequence is TGCAGCGGGCTTGGGGAAAGGACTGAAGCTTTCTTT. Its translation: CSGLGERTEAFF. The chain uses TRBV29-1 and TRBJ1-1; D remains ambiguous. CDR1 is SQVTM and CDR2 is ANQGSEA in the germline V gene. Trimming took 7 bases from V and 5 from J, leaving 14 bases between them. The CDR3 spans 12 residues.

J is TRBJ2-5 and V is TRBV7-6; D may be TRBD1 or TRBD2 (5 bases each). CDR3 length: 13 amino acids. V was cut by 0 bases and J by 5 bases, with 7 bases left in between. Germline CDR1 SGHVS, CDR2 FNYEAQ. DNA for the CDR3: TGTGCCAGCAGCTTAGCCGGGGACGAGACCCAGTACTTC. Translation gives CASSLAGDETQYF.

This chain uses TRBV5-6 with TRBJ1-1, with TRBD1 as a possible D gene (5 bases). The length of the CDR3 is 16 residues. The ends were cut back, 4 bases at V and 4 bases at J, with 20 bases in the middle. Germline CDR1 is SGHDT and CDR2 is YYEEEE. Here the CDR3 DNA reads TGTGCCAGCAGCCCCTTTACAGGAGATGGGGGCACTGAAGCTTTCTTT. It yields the protein CASSPFTGDGGTEAFF.

This clonotype was seen a handful of times. The DNA for the CDR3 is TGTGCCACCAGCAGACCTATCGCGGACACCATATATTTT. It encodes CATSRPIADTIYF. The chain combines TRBV15 with TRBJ1-3; no clear D gene. V lost 2 bases and J lost 8, with 10 bases in between. Germline assignment: CDR1 LNHNV and CDR2 YYDKDF (reference sequence). The CDR3 has 13 amino acids.